This entry features one TCR beta chain sequence. Its antigen is unknown. No quality values exist for individual bases; no much larger clone is one base distant. This entry is derived from a study of control samples from healthy donors and cancer patients (dated by TCRdb to between 2020 and 2021). CDR1 and CDR2 were assigned from the germline V gene as SGHRS and YFSETQ. Counted from cysteine to phenylalanine, this CDR3 has 15 amino acids. Just the 45-base CDR3 DNA is kept, in frame starting at base 1. V ends up 6 bases short and J 4 bases short, with an unmatched junction base count of 8. Receptor libraries were prepared by the immunoSEQ multiplex PCR assay. TCRdb's version of the immuneACCESS table is confined to in-frame rearrangements and falls short of the full clone set. An unresolved V gene accounts for under half of the shortfall where checked; the remainder is of unknown origin. The sample table contains 350,000 to 450,000 clones; only one count was recorded for around nine tenths of them. The ten top clones hold roughly 6.4% of the sample.

The sequence was collected from a man aged 40-49 years with head and neck cancer. The chain joins TRBV5-1 to TRBJ2-2; TRBD2 matches 8 bases in the middle. The specimen was PBMCs. The CDR3 loop reads CASTNTGTSTGELFF. The DNA sequence follows: TGCGCCAGCACCAACACCGGGACTAGCACCGGGGAGCTGTTTTTT.